This T cell receptor beta chain emerged from a study of T cells expressing NK-cell markers. Study information: It was sorted CD3+CD56-NKG2C+, CD3+CD56+NKG2C- and CD3+CD56+NKG2C+ T cells that provided the TCR beta repertoires. General study results and limits: In four donors, dominant clonotypes made up roughly 28.3-65% of CD3+CD56-NKG2C+ cells.

After re-calling the 5' RACE reads, TCRdb lists one entry per CDR3 protein, DNA absent. Its clone listing holds roughly 300,000 distinct CDR3 sequences. Germline CDR1 reads MGHDK; CDR2 reads SYGVNS. The length of the CDR3 is 14 residues. A word on this clonotype: Its antigen is unidentified.

Input material: blood T cells: a sorted CD56 or NKG2C T cell subset, CD4+ or CD8+ T cells, or bulk PBMC T cells (not recorded which). The clonotype was recovered from a woman between 18 and 70 years old in good health. This chain joins TRBV25-1 and TRBJ1-4; checking the TCRdb D call of TRBD1 is not possible without DNA. The CDR3 region is CASSRQGADEKLFF. Together with reference TRBV25-1 and TRBJ1-4, the CDR3 gives the full variable domain: EADIYQTPRYLVIGTGKKITLECSQTMGHDKMYWYQQDPGMELHLIHYSYGVNSTEKGDLSSESTVSRIRTEHFPLTLESARPSHTSQYLCASSRQGADEKLFFGSGTQLSVL.